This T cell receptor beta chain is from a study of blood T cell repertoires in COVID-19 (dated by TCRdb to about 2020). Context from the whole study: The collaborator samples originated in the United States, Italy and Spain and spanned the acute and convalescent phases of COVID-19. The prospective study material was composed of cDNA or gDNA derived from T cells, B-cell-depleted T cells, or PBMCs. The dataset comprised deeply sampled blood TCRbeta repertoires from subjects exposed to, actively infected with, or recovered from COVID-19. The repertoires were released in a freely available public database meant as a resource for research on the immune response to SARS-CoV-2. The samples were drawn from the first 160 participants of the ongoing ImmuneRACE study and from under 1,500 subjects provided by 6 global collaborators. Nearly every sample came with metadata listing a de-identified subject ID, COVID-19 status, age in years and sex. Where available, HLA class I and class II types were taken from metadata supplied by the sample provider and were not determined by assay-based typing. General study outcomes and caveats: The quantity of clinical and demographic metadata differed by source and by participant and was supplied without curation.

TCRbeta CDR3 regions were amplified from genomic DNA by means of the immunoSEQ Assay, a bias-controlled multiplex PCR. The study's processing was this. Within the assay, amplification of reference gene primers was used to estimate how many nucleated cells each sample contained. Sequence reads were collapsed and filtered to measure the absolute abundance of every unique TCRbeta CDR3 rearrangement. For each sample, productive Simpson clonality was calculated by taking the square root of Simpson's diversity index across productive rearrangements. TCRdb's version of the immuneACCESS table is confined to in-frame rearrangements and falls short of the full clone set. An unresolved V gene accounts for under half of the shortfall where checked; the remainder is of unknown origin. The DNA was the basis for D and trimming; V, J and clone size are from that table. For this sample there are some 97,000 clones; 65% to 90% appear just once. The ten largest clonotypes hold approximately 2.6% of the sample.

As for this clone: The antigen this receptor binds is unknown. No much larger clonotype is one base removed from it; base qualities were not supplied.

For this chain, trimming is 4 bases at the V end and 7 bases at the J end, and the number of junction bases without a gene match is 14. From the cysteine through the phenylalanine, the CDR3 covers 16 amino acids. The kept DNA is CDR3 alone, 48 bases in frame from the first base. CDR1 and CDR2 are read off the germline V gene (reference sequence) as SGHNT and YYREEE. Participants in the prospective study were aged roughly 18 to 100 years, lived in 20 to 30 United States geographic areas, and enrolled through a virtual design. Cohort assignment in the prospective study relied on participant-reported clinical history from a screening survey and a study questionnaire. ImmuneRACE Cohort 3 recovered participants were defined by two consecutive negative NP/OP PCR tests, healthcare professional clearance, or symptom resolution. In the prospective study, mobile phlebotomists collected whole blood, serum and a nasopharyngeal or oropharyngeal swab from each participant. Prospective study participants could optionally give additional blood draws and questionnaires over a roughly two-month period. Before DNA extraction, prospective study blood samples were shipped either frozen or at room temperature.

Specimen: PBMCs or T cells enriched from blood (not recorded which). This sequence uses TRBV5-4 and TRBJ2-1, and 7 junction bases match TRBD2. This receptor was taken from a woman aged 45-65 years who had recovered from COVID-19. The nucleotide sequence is TGTGCCAGCAGCCCCCAGGGCGGGAGAGGAGTGAATGAGCAGTTCTTC. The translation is CASSPQGGRGVNEQFF.